Following are 31 T cell receptor beta chains from one sample sequenced in a study of shared clonotypes between healthy human individuals. Assay used: immunoSEQ multiplex PCR; TCRdb lists only in-frame clones, some missing. The profile shows a few hundred thousand clones, around 86% of them singletons. Material for sequencing was memory CD8+ T cells sorted from blood. Subset reported: CD45RO+ cells pooled with CCR7-negative TemRA cells. The receptors were sampled from a man aged 18 to 30 in good health.

The rearrangement uses TRBV4-1 and TRBJ2-7; D may match TRBD1 or TRBD2 (7 bases each). Looked up from germline, CDR1 is MGHRA and CDR2 is YSYEKL. The CDR3 is 17 amino acids. Trimming left V 0 bases short and J 1 base short, with 16 bases between. The CDR3 coding sequence is TGCGCCAGCAGCCAAGAAGGGACGGGGGGACAGTCCTACGAGCAGTACTTC. Translating gives CASSQEGTGGQSYEQYF.

This chain connects TRBV28 to TRBJ2-1; 11 bases line up with TRBD1. This CDR3 is built from 13 residues. CDR1 MDHEN and CDR2 SYDVKM come from the germline V gene. V gave up 8 bases and J gave up 8 bases; unmatched junction bases: 5. CDR3 amino acids: CASRDRGTDEQFF. The CDR3 DNA sequence: TGTGCCAGCCGGGACAGGGGGACGGATGAGCAGTTCTTC.

This chain joins TRBV7-9 and TRBJ1-4, with 7 bases fitting TRBD1. After removal of 6 bases from V and 10 bases from J, the junction contained 8 bases not matched to a gene. The CDR3 is 13 residues long. Germline V gene lookup returns CDR1 SEHNR and CDR2 FQNEAQ (reference sequence). The CDR3 region is CASSSQGDGKLFF. In DNA, the CDR3 is TGTGCCAGCAGTTCTCAGGGGGACGGAAAACTGTTTTTT.

This chain joins TRBV10-3 and TRBJ2-1; TRBD1 matches at 9 bases. This CDR3 comprises 20 residues. After removal of 0 bases from V and 6 bases from J, the junction contained 18 bases not matched to a gene. Germline CDR1 and CDR2: ENHRY and SYGVKD. The CDR3 loop reads CAISESGDRVPPSVGNEQFF. CDR3 coding DNA: TGTGCCATCAGTGAGTCAGGGGACAGGGTTCCCCCGTCCGTTGGCAATGAGCAGTTCTTC.

The CDR3 coding sequence is TGTGCCAGCAGTTTGGCCCTGAACACTGAAGCTTTCTTT. Protein product: CASSLALNTEAFF. The chain combines TRBV28 with TRBJ1-1; D not certain. V gave up 3 bases and J gave up 0 bases, with 5 bases separating them. The CDR3 has 13 residues. Germline loops: CDR1 MDHEN, CDR2 SYDVKM.

The V and J genes are TRBV4-1 and TRBJ2-7; 8 nucleotides match TRBD2. Germline V CDR1 and CDR2: MGHRA, YSYEKL. The CDR3 runs 16 residues. Unmatched junction bases numbered 7, after V lost 3 bases and J lost 0 bases. Here the CDR3 reads CASSQIPGGSSYEQYF. The CDR3 DNA reads TGCGCCAGCAGCCAGATCCCGGGGGGGAGCTCCTACGAGCAGTACTTC.

The gene calls are TRBV27 and TRBJ2-4; no firm D call. V was clipped by 2 bases and J by 0 bases, with 5 bases between them. This CDR3 region has 14 residues. Germline V CDR1 and CDR2: MNHEY, SMNVEV (reference sequence). The CDR3 DNA follows: TGTGCCAGCAGTTTAAATTTAGCCAAAAACATTCAGTACTTC. It translates to CASSLNLAKNIQYF.

The rearrangement uses TRBV18 and TRBJ2-3; D not resolved. This CDR3 spans 14 amino acids. V was shortened by 1 base and J by 1 base, with 6 bases between the two germline ends. Per germline, CDR1 KGHSH and CDR2 LQKENI. The CDR3 DNA reads TGTGCCAGCTCACCACGTCAGGGCACAGATACGCAGTATTTT. Translated, it gives CASSPRQGTDTQYF.

The V gene is TRBV28, the J gene TRBJ2-7, with TRBD2 identical over 7 bases. V lost 1 base to trimming and J lost 6 bases; unmatched junction nucleotides: 12. Germline V gives CDR1 MDHEN, CDR2 SYDVKM. The CDR3 covers 16 residues. In DNA form, the CDR3 reads TGTGCCAGCAGTTTATCCATTGGCGGGGGACTTGGCGAGCAGTACTTC. This gives the protein CASSLSIGGGLGEQYF.

The chain recombines TRBV11-2 with TRBJ2-1, with TRBD1 identical over 9 bases. Germline V gene lookup returns CDR1 SGHAT and CDR2 FQNNGV. CDR3 size: 15 residues. J was trimmed by 9 bases and V by 5 bases; bases with no gene match: 11. CDR3 region: CASSQGQGRRGEQFF. The CDR3 DNA reads as TGTGCCAGCAGCCAGGGACAGGGAAGGAGAGGTGAGCAGTTCTTC.

This chain links TRBV27 with TRBJ2-1; TRBD2 is a possible D gene (5 bases). V shed 5 bases and J shed 5 bases, with 22 bases lying between them. The CDR3 spans 17 residues. CDR1 and CDR2 from the germline V gene are MNHEY and SMNVEV (reference sequence). The CDR3 reads CASSRRLRLFGHNEQFF. Here the CDR3 DNA reads TGTGCCAGCAGTAGACGACTACGGCTTTTCGGGCACAATGAGCAGTTCTTC.

The chain uses TRBV2 and TRBJ2-7; D is perhaps TRBD1 or TRBD2 (5 bases each). Trimming stripped 4 bases from V and 6 bases from J, with 10 bases between. This CDR3 comprises 12 residues. Germline loops: CDR1 SNHLY, CDR2 FYNNEI. The CDR3, as DNA: TGTGCCAGCAGTGTTTCGGGGCCCGAGCAGTACTTC. This sequence encodes CASSVSGPEQYF.

The chain couples TRBV4-1 to TRBJ1-1; no definite D call. Germline V gene data show CDR1 as MGHRA and CDR2 as YSYEKL. V lost 1 base and J 2 bases, leaving 8 bases between the germline ends. CDR3 length: 14 residues. The CDR3, as DNA: TGCGCCAGCAGCCAAGCGGAGGGAAACACTGAAGCTTTCTTT. It translates to CASSQAEGNTEAFF.

This clone has ten or more counts. This sequence joins TRBV2 and TRBJ1-2; D ambiguous. Germline V gene sequence: CDR1 SNHLY, CDR2 FYNNEI. The V gene lost 8 bases and the J gene lost 5 bases, with 24 bases spanning the gap. The CDR3 is made up of 16 amino acids. The CDR3 loop reads CASSKTNEGRRYGYTF. The CDR3 DNA is TGTGCCAGCTCCAAGACTAATGAAGGCAGGCGGTATGGCTACACCTTC.

The V call is TRBV27, the J call TRBJ2-5; D possibly corresponds to TRBD2 (6 bases). The ends were cut back, 6 bases at V and 3 bases at J, with 23 bases in the middle. Per germline, CDR1 MNHEY and CDR2 SMNVEV (reference sequence). This CDR3 has 17 residues. CDR3 region: CASSPGTPAGAKETQYF. Written as DNA, the CDR3 is TGTGCCAGCAGCCCCGGGACTCCTGCCGGCGCGAAAGAGACCCAGTACTTC.

This clone was recorded at least ten times. The chain has TRBV27 and TRBJ1-2, with 7 bases lining up with TRBD1. Germline V gene data show CDR1 as MNHEY and CDR2 as SMNVEV (reference sequence). V lost 4 bases and J lost 1; bases outside the gene matches: 9. The CDR3 has 16 amino acids. The CDR3 DNA is TGTGCCAGCAGTTCTATGGAGGGACAGTTTAACTATGGCTACACCTTC. It specifies CASSSMEGQFNYGYTF.

The CDR3 DNA is TGTGCCAGCAGCCCCTGGGGGGGCGAGCAGTACTTC. This sequence encodes CASSPWGGEQYF. V usage is TRBV5-6 and J usage is TRBJ2-7; 7 nucleotides align to TRBD2. This CDR3 comprises 12 residues. J lost 6 bases, V lost 4 bases, and 4 bases had no gene match. The germline CDR1 and CDR2 sequences are SGHDT and YYEEEE.

This rearrangement joins TRBV6-1 to TRBJ1-1; no clear D gene. Trimming removed 0 bases at V and 5 bases at J, with 7 bases between. The CDR3 length is 13 residues. The germline gives CDR1 MNHNS, CDR2 SASEGT. The CDR3 sequence: CASSEAWWTEAFF. CDR3 bases: TGTGCCAGCAGTGAAGCATGGTGGACTGAAGCTTTCTTT.

This chain uses TRBV5-1 with TRBJ2-1, with D tentatively TRBD2 (5 bases). Germline values: CDR1 SGHRS, CDR2 YFSETQ. The V end was cut by 3 bases, the J end by 8 bases, with 9 bases between. CDR3 length equals 12 residues. The CDR3 here is CASSYSGDEQFF. The DNA for the CDR3 is TGCGCCAGCAGCTATTCCGGGGATGAGCAGTTCTTC.

The V gene is TRBV7-9, the J gene TRBJ2-4; D remains unclear. V shed 5 bases and J shed 4 bases, with 15 bases lying between them. The germline V gene encodes CDR1 SEHNR and CDR2 FQNEAQ (reference sequence). The CDR3 length is 15 residues. The CDR3 loop reads CASSPRSGPKNIQYF. CDR3 nucleotide sequence: TGTGCCAGCAGCCCGAGGTCGGGCCCTAAAAACATTCAGTACTTC.

The rearrangement joins TRBV13 to TRBJ2-7; 7 bases line up with TRBD2. From germline, CDR1 is PRHDT and CDR2 FYEKMQ (reference sequence). This CDR3 has 15 residues. V was clipped by 5 bases and J by 3 bases; unmatched bases: 10. In DNA form, the CDR3 reads TGTGCCAGCAGCCCGGCGGGGGATCTCAACTACGAGCAGTACTTC. Protein product: CASSPAGDLNYEQYF.

This clone was counted a single time. This rearrangement joins TRBV11-3 to TRBJ2-7; 10 bases agree with TRBD2. The CDR3 runs to 17 residues. V dropped 8 bases and J dropped 0; count of bases not matched to a gene: 13. The V gene's germline CDR1 is SGHNT and CDR2 YENEEA. The CDR3, as DNA: TGTGCCAGCCCCAAGCGGGAGGGCCTTTCCACCTCCTACGAGCAGTACTTC. This codes for CASPKREGLSTSYEQYF.

This CDR3 is CASSSHGGAGNSPLHF. Here the CDR3 DNA reads TGTGCCAGCAGCTCACATGGGGGGGCTGGTAATTCACCCCTCCACTTT. This chain uses TRBV13 with TRBJ1-6; D is perhaps TRBD1 (6 bases). CDR1 PRHDT and CDR2 FYEKMQ come from the germline V gene (reference sequence). The V gene lost 4 bases and the J gene lost 6 bases, with 16 bases spanning the gap. The CDR3 spans 16 residues.

This chain connects TRBV7-9 to TRBJ2-3; no clear D gene. V gave up 1 base and J gave up 1 base, with 12 bases separating them. The CDR3 extends over 16 amino acids. Germline CDR1 SEHNR, CDR2 FQNEAQ (reference sequence). CDR3 protein: CASSLGWQPGTDTQYF. For the CDR3, the DNA is TGTGCCAGCAGCTTAGGTTGGCAGCCAGGCACAGATACGCAGTATTTT.

CDR3 in amino acids: CASSYVEGYNSPLHF. In nucleotides, the CDR3 is TGTGCCAGCAGTTACGTTGAGGGGTACAATTCACCCCTCCACTTT. V and J are TRBV6-5 and TRBJ1-6; a possible D gene is TRBD1 (5 bases). CDR3 length: 15 residues. Trimming cost V 2 bases and J 7 bases, with 12 bases left between them. Germline assignment: CDR1 MNHEY and CDR2 SVGAGI.

In this sample, this clone turned up once. The J gene is TRBJ2-1, the V gene TRBV19; D unclear. CDR3 length: 14 residues. Trimming took off 7 bases at V and 0 bases at J, with 10 bases between the two ends. The germline gives CDR1 LNHDA, CDR2 SQIVND (reference sequence). The CDR3 protein is CASTDAVSYNEQFF. CDR3 sequence (DNA): TGTGCCAGTACGGACGCGGTCTCCTACAATGAGCAGTTCTTC.

Judged by abundance, this clone is medium-sized. The chain recombines TRBV27 with TRBJ1-3; 10 bases match TRBD1. This CDR3 region has 15 residues. Germline V lookup: CDR1 MNHEY, CDR2 SMNVEV (reference sequence). The ends lost 6 bases at V and 3 bases at J; junction bases unmatched: 5. CDR3 sequence: CASSPDRGLGNTIYF. The CDR3 coding sequence is TGTGCCAGCAGCCCTGACAGGGGGCTTGGAAACACCATATATTTT.

This chain uses TRBV27 with TRBJ2-1; unclear D gene. The ends were cut back, 7 bases at V and 8 bases at J, with 9 bases in the middle. CDR3 length equals 11 residues. Germline V gene data show CDR1 as MNHEY and CDR2 as SMNVEV (reference sequence). The CDR3 coding sequence is TGTGCCAGCACCGCCGGGTATGAGCAGTTCTTC. Amino acids: CASTAGYEQFF.

This chain uses TRBV5-6 with TRBJ2-7; maybe TRBD2 (6 bases). Germline V gives CDR1 SGHDT, CDR2 YYEEEE. The CDR3 contains 16 residues. Trimming shortened V by 3 bases and J by 5 bases, and 21 bases separated the two germline ends. The CDR3 DNA reads as TGTGCCAGCAGCTCTCCGAGGGAGGACGTATTCCACGAGCAGTACTTC. Amino acid sequence: CASSSPREDVFHEQYF.

V and J are TRBV6-1 and TRBJ2-5; 10 positions agree with TRBD2. In germline, CDR1 is MNHNS, CDR2 SASEGT. CDR3 length: 16 amino acids. The V segment lost 3 bases and the J segment 5 bases; nucleotides outside the gene matches: 9. CDR3 nucleotides: TGTGCCAGCAGTGACCGGGGGACTAGCGTTACCGAGACCCAGTACTTC. It translates to CASSDRGTSVTETQYF.

The chain recombines TRBV27 with TRBJ2-5; possibly TRBD1 or TRBD2 for D (5 bases each). V lost 6 bases, J lost 3 bases, and 20 bases lay in between. Germline V gives CDR1 MNHEY, CDR2 SMNVEV (reference sequence). This CDR3 has 16 residues. This CDR3 is CASSHLPGPSEETQYF. CDR3 bases: TGTGCCAGCAGCCACCTCCCGGGACCCTCCGAAGAGACCCAGTACTTC.